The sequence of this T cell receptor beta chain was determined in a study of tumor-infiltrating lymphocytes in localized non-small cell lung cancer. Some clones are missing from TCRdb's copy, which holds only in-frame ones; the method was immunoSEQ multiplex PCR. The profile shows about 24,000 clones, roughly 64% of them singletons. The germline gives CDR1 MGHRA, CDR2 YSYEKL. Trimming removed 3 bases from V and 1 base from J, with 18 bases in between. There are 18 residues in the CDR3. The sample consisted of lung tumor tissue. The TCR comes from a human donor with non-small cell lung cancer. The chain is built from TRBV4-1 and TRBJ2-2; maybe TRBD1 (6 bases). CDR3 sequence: CASSHVIPQGKNTGELFF. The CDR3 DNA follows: TGCGCCAGCAGCCATGTAATACCTCAGGGGAAGAACACCGGGGAGCTGTTTTTT.